The present TCR beta chain was sequenced within a study of vaccination effects on CD4 cells after COVID-19. Before sequencing took place, the ViraFEST assay used viral peptide pools to expand antigen-specific CD4+ T cells. At the end of about ten days of culture, CD4+ T cells were isolated. Participants were vaccinated with two doses of either the BNT162b2 or mRNA-1273 vaccine. The authors exchanged half the medium for IL-2 medium on days 3 and 7. Comments on this clone: Its antigen is currently unknown.

The CDR3 sequence is 14 residues long. V lost 5 bases to trimming and J lost 5 bases, with 15 bases between them. In germline, CDR1 is MDHEN, CDR2 SYDVKM. Produced via immunoSEQ multiplex PCR; TCRdb's table is partial and in-frame only. The table records roughly 70,000 clones, under 80% of them present only once. The clonotype comes from a human donor who received a COVID-19 vaccine. The chain links TRBV28 to TRBJ1-1; D remains unclear. The sample in question was CD4+ T cells from PBMCs cultured with HCoV-OC43 spike peptides, obtained after COVID-19 vaccination. Indicated subset: HCoV-OC43 spike overlapping peptide pool stimulation. DNA for the CDR3: TGTGCCAGCAGTCCCGGCGGCCAGCCGACTGAAGCTTTCTTT. This sequence encodes CASSPGGQPTEAFF.